A selection of T cell receptor beta chains follows, all from one sample in a study of blood T cell repertoires in COVID-19. Profiled with immunoSEQ multiplex PCR; TCRdb holds only in-frame clones, not every one. The sample has 140,000 or so clones, 65% to 85% seen once. The sequenced sample consisted of peripheral blood. Every receptor here comes from a man aged 25-45 years with COVID-19, enrolled during active disease. Both conserved end residues are part of each CDR3. The order of the fields is J gene, clone size, D gene, V gene, CDR3 DNA, CDR3 protein. D genes are given only for firm matches. Rows may omit the clone size; those that give it use once, few, many or a size class.

TRBJ2-3 | NA | NA | TRBV27 | TGTGCCAGCAGTTTAATGGCGGCCACAGATACGCAGTATTTT | CASSLMAATDTQYF
TRBJ2-2 | once | NA | TRBV28 | TGTGCCAGCAGTTTAAGGGGTTTCGGGGAGCTGTTTTTT | CASSLRGFGELFF
TRBJ2-3 | NA | NA | TRBV10-3 | TGTGCCATCGGGGGGAAGGGGACTAGCACAGATACGCAGTATTTT | CAIGGKGTSTDTQYF
TRBJ1-4 | NA | NA | TRBV7-2 | TGTGCCAGCAGCTCCACCGGACAGCTATTTAATGAAAAACTGTTTTTT | CASSSTGQLFNEKLFF
TRBJ2-5 | NA | TRBD1 | TRBV7-7 | TGTGCTAGCAGCGCACAGGGGGAAGAGACCCAGTACTTC | CASSAQGEETQYF
TRBJ2-7 | NA | NA | TRBV21-1 | TGTGCCAGCAGCCGTTGTCGGGGGTTTTGTAACGAGCAGTACTTC | CASSRCRGFCNEQYF
TRBJ2-2 | NA | NA | TRBV28 | TGTGCCAGCAGTGAACGACGGACTCCTGGGGAGCTGTTTTTT | CASSERRTPGELFF
TRBJ1-1 | NA | TRBD1 | TRBV4-2 | TGTGCCAGCAGCCGAGGGGACAGGGGACCTGAAGCTTTCTTT | CASSRGDRGPEAFF
TRBJ2-5 | NA | TRBD1 | TRBV28 | TGTGCCAGCAGTCCTAGGACAGGGACGGAGACCCAGTACTTC | CASSPRTGTETQYF
TRBJ1-2 | NA | NA | TRBV27 | TGTGCCAGCAGTCCCGGGGTCGTCTCGAACCCCTATGGCTACACCTTC | CASSPGVVSNPYGYTF
TRBJ2-5 | NA | NA | TRBV5-1 | TGCGCCAGCAGCTTTAATGCGGAACAAGAGACCCAGTACTTC | CASSFNAEQETQYF
TRBJ2-7 | NA | NA | TRBV30 | TGTGCCTGGAGATCGGACCCCACCCGACTAAGCTCCTACGAGCAGTACTTC | CAWRSDPTRLSSYEQYF
TRBJ1-1 | NA | TRBD1 | TRBV7-9 | TGTGCCAGCAGCGCGTCAGGACAGGACACTGAAGCTTTCTTT | CASSASGQDTEAFF
TRBJ2-1 | NA | NA | TRBV7-9 | TGTGCCAGCAGCTTACCGGGGGTCAGTGAGCAGTTCTTC | CASSLPGVSEQFF
TRBJ1-2 | NA | TRBD1 | TRBV3-1/TRBV3-2 | TGTGCCAGCAGCCATCTGGACAGGTACTATGGCTACACCTTC | CASSHLDRYYGYTF
TRBJ2-6 | NA | NA | TRBV5-1 | TGCGCCAGCGCAACGGGACACTCGGAATCTGGGGCCAACGTCCTGACTTTC | CASATGHSESGANVLTF
TRBJ2-7 | NA | TRBD1 | TRBV5-1 | TGCGCCAGCAGCCCGGGACAGGGGAATCGGAACGAGCAGTACTTC | CASSPGQGNRNEQYF
TRBJ2-2 | NA | NA | TRBV28 | TGTGCCAGCAGTCTGACAGGAAACACCGGGGAGCTGTTTTTT | CASSLTGNTGELFF
TRBJ2-7 | NA | NA | TRBV7-9 | TGTGCCAGCAGCCAGGGACTTTCAAACGAGCAGTACTTC | CASSQGLSNEQYF
TRBJ2-3 | NA | TRBD2 | TRBV6-5 | TGTGCCAGCAGTTACACTAGCGGGCAAAGGGATACGCAGTATTTT | CASSYTSGQRDTQYF
TRBJ2-3 | NA | TRBD2 | TRBV28 | TGTGCCAGCACCGATCCGGGGACTAGGGGGGCGACAGATACGCAGTATTTT | CASTDPGTRGATDTQYF
TRBJ1-4 | NA | NA | TRBV9 | TGTGCCAGCTCGGACAGTTCCGGTAATGAAAAACTGTTTTTT | CASSDSSGNEKLFF
TRBJ1-6 | NA | TRBD1 | TRBV29-1 | TGCAGCGCCGGGACAGGGGAAGGGGGTTCACCCCTCCACTTT | CSAGTGEGGSPLHF
TRBJ1-5 | NA | NA | TRBV4-2 | TGTGCCAGCAGTCAAACTAGGTATCAGCCCCAGCATTTT | CASSQTRYQPQHF
TRBJ2-2 | few | TRBD2 | TRBV27 | TGTGCCGTAAAAGGACTAGACCTCGGGGAGCTGTTTTTT | CAVKGLDLGELFF
TRBJ1-2 | NA | TRBD1 | TRBV24-1 | TGTGCCACTAGAGGGGGCTCCAACTCTGGCTACACCTTC | CATRGGSNSGYTF
TRBJ2-7 | NA | NA | TRBV3-1/TRBV3-2 | TGTGCCAGCAGTGCTCAGACGGCGGGGACTTACGAGCAGTACTTC | CASSAQTAGTYEQYF
TRBJ1-1 | NA | NA | TRBV7-2 | TGTGCCAGCAGCCGGAGCCTTGAAGCTTTCTTT | CASSRSLEAFF
TRBJ2-2 | NA | NA | TRBV7-2 | TGTGCCAGCAGCTTAGGGCTAGCGACCGGCGGGGAGCTGTTTTTT | CASSLGLATGGELFF
TRBJ1-6 | once | TRBD1 | TRBV27 | TGTGCCAGCAGTCCGGGACAGAGAAATTCACCCCTCCACTTT | CASSPGQRNSPLHF
TRBJ2-5 | NA | TRBD2 | TRBV9 | TGTGCCAGCAGCCCGGGAGGGGGAGCATGGCTCCAAGAGACCCAGTACTTC | CASSPGGGAWLQETQYF